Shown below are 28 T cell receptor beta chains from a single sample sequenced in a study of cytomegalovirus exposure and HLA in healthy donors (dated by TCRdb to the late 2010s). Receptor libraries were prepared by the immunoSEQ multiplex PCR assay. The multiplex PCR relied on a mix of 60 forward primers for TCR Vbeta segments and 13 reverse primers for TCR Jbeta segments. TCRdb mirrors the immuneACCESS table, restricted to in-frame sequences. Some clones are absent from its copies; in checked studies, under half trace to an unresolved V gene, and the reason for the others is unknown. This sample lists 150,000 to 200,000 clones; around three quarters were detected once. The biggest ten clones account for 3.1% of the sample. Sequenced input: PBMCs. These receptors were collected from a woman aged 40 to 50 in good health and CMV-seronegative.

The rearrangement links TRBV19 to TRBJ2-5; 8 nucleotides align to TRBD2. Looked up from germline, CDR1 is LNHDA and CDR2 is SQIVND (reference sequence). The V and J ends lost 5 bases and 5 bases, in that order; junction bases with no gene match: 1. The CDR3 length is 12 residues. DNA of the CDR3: TGTGCCAGTAGTGCTAGCGGGGAGACCCAGTACTTC. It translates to CASSASGETQYF.

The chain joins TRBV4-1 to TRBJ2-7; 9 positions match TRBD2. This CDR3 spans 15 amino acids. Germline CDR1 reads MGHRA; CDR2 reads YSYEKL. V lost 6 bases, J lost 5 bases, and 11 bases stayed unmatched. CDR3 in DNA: TGCGCCAGCAGTCCCAGCGGGGGGCTCACGAACGAGCAGTACTTC. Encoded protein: CASSPSGGLTNEQYF.

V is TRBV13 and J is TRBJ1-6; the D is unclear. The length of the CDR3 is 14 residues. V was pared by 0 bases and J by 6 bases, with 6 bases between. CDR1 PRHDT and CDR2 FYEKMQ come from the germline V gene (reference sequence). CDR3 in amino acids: CASSLGQINSPLHF. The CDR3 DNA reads TGTGCCAGCAGCTTAGGACAGATTAATTCACCCCTCCACTTT. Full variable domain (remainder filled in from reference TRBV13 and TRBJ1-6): AAGVIQSPRHLIKEKRETATLKCYPIPRHDTVYWYQQGPGQDPQFLISFYEKMQSDKGSIPDRFSAQQFSDYHSELNMSSLELGDSALYFCASSLGQINSPLHFGNGTRLTVT.

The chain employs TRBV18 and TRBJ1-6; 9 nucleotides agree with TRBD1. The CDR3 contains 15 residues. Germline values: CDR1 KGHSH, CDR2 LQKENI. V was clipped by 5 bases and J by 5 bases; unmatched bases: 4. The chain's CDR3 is CASSAGQGDNSPLHF. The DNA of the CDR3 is TGTGCCAGCTCAGCGGGACAGGGAGATAATTCACCCCTCCACTTT.

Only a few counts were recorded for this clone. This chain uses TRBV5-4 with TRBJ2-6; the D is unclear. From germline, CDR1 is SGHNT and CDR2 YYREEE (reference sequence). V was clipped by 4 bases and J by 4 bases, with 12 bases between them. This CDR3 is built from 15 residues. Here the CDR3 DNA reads TGTGCCAGCAGCCAAAGTGGCGGAGGGGCCAACGTCCTGACTTTC. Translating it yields CASSQSGGGANVLTF.

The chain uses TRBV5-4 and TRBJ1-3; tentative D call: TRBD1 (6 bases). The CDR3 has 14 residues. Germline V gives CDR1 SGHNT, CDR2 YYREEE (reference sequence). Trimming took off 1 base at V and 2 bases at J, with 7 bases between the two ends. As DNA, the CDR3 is TGTGCCAGCAGCTTGCCAGGGGCTGGAAACACCATATATTTT. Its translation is CASSLPGAGNTIYF.

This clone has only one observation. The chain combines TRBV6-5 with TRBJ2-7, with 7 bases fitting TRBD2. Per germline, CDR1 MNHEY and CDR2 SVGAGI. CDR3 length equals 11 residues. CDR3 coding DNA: TGTGCTAGCGGGCGGGAAAGCGAGCAGTACTTC. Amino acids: CASGRESEQYF.

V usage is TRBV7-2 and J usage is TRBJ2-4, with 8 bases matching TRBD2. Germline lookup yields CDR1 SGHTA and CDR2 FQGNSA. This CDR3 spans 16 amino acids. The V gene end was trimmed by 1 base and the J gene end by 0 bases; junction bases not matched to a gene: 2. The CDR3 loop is CASSLGGGLAKNIQYF. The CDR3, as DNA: TGTGCCAGCAGCTTAGGCGGGGGGCTAGCCAAAAACATTCAGTACTTC.

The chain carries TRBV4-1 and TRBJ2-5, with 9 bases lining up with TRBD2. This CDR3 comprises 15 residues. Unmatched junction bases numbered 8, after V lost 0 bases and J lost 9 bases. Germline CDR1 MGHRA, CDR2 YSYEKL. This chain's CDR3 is CASSQDDRGGAPQYF. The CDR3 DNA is TGCGCCAGCAGCCAAGATGATCGCGGGGGGGCCCCCCAGTACTTC.

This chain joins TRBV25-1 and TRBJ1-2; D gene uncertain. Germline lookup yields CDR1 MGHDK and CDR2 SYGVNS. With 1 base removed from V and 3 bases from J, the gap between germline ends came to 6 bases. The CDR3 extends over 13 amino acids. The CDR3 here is CASSEFGDYGYTF. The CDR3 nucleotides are TGTGCCAGCAGTGAATTCGGGGACTATGGCTACACCTTC.

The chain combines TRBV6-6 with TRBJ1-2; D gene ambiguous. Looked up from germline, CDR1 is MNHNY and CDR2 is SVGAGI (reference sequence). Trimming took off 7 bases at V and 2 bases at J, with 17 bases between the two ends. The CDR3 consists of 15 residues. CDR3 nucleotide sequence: TGTGCCAGCACGCTCACCGGCGGGCAAAACTATGGCTACACCTTC. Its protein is CASTLTGGQNYGYTF.

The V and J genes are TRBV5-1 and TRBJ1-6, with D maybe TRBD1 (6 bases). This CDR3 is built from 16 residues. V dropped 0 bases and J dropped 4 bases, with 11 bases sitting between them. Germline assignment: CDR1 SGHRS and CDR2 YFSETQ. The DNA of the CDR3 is TGCGCCAGCAGCTTGGAACAGGGTTGGTATAATTCACCCCTCCACTTT. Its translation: CASSLEQGWYNSPLHF.

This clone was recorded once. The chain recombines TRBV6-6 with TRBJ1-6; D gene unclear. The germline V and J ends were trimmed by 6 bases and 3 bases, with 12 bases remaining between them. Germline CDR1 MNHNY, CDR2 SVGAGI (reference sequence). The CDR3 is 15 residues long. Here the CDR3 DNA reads TGTGCCAGCAGCTACGGGCAGTTCTATAATTCACCCCTCCACTTT. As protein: CASSYGQFYNSPLHF.

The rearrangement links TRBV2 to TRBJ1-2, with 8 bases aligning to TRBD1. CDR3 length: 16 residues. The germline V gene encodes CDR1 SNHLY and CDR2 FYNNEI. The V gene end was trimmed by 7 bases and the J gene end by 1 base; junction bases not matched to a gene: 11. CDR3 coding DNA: TGTGCCAGCAATCCCCGGACAGGGAGGGATAACTATGGCTACACCTTC. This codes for CASNPRTGRDNYGYTF.

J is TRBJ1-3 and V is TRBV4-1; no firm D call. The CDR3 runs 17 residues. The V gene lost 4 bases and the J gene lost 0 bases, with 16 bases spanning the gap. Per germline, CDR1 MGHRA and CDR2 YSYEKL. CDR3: CASSLTLDTVSGNTIYF. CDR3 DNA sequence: TGCGCCAGCAGCCTTACACTCGACACGGTCTCTGGAAACACCATATATTTT.

Here the CDR3 reads CASSQDWLAEEETQYF. For the CDR3, the DNA is TGTGCCAGCAGCCAAGATTGGCTAGCGGAAGAAGAGACCCAGTACTTC. This chain links TRBV4-2 with TRBJ2-5, with 7 positions matching TRBD2. V trimming: 0 bases; J trimming: 3 bases; junction bases outside the gene matches: 7. CDR3 length equals 16 residues. Germline V gene data show CDR1 as LGHNA and CDR2 as YNFKEQ.

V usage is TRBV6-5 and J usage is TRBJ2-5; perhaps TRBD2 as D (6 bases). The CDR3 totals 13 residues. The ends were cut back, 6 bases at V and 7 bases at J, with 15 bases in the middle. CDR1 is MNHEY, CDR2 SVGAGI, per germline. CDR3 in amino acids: CASSRTVGGTQYF. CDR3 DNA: TGTGCCAGCAGCCGGACGGTGGGGGGGACCCAGTACTTC.

The CDR3 bases are TGTGCCAGCAGCGTAAATCCGGGGACGAACACCGGGGAGCTGTTTTTT. Its translation is CASSVNPGTNTGELFF. This chain joins TRBV9 and TRBJ2-2; a weak D match, TRBD2 (5 bases). Germline lookup yields CDR1 SGDLS and CDR2 YYNGEE. This CDR3 contains 16 residues. Trimming removed 1 base from V and 0 bases from J, with 10 bases in between.

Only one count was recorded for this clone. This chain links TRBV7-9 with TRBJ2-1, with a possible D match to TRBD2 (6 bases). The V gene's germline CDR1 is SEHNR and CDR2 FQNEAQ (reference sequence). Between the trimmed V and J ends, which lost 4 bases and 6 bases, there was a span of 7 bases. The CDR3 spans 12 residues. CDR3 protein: CASSYSGNEQFF. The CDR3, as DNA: TGTGCCAGCAGCTATAGCGGCAATGAGCAGTTCTTC.

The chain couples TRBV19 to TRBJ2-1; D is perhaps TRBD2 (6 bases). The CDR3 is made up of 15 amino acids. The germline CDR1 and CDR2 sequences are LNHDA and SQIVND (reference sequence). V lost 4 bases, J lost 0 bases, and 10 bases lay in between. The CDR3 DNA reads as TGTGCCAGTAGTAGCCAGACTAGCTCCTACAATGAGCAGTTCTTC. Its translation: CASSSQTSSYNEQFF.

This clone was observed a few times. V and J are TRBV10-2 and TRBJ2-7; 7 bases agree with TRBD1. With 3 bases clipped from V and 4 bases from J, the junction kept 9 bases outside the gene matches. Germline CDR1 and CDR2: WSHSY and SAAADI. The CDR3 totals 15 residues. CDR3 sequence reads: CASSDEGADTYEQYF. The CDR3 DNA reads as TGCGCCAGCAGTGACGAGGGGGCCGACACTTACGAGCAGTACTTC.

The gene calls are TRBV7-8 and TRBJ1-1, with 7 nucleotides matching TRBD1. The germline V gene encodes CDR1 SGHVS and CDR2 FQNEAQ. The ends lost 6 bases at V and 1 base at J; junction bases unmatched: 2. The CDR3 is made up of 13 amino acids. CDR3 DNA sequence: TGTGCCAGCAGGGGACAGCCGAACACTGAAGCTTTCTTT. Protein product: CASRGQPNTEAFF. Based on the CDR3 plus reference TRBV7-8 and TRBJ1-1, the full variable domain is GAGVSQSPRYKVAKRGQDVALRCDPISGHVSLFWYQQALGQGPEFLTYFQNEAQLDKSGLPSDRFFAERPEGSVSTLKIQRTQQEDSAVYLCASRGQPNTEAFFGQGTRLTVV.

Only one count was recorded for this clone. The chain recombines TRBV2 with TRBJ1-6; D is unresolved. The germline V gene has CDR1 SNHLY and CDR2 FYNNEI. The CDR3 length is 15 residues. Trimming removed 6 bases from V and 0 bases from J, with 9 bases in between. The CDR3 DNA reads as TGTGCCAGCAGGGAGCAAAGCTCCTATAATTCACCCCTCCACTTT. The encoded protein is CASREQSSYNSPLHF.

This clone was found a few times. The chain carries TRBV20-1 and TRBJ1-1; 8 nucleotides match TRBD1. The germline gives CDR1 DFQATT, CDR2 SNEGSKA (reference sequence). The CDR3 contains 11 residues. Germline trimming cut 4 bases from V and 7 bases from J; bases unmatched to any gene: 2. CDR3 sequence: CSANRGNEAFF. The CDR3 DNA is TGCAGTGCTAACAGGGGGAATGAAGCTTTCTTT.

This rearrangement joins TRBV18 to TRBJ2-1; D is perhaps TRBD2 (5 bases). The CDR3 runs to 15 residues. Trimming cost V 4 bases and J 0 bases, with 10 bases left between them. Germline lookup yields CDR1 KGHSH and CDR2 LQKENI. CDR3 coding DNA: TGTGCCAGCTCACGGACGGGGAGCTCCTACAATGAGCAGTTCTTC. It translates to CASSRTGSSYNEQFF.

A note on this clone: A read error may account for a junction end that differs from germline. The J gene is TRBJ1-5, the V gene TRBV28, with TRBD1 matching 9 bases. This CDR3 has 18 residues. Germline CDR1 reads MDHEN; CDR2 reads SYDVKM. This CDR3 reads CAGSRGRGTGFLDQPQHF. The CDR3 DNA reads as TGTGCCGGCAGTCGGGGGAGGGGGACAGGGTTCCTAGATCAGCCCCAGCATTTT.

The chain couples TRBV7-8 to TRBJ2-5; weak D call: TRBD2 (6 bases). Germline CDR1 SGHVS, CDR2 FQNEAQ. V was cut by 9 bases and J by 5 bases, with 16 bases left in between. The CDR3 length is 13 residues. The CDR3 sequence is CASRHSAGETQYF. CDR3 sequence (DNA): TGTGCCAGTAGACATAGCGCGGGGGAGACCCAGTACTTC.

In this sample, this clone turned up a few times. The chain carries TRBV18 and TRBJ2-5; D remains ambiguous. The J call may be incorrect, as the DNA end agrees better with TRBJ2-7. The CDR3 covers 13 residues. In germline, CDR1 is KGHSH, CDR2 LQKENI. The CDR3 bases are TGTGCCAGCTCACCACCGAGCTCCTACGAGCAGTACTTC. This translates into CASSPPSSYEQYF.